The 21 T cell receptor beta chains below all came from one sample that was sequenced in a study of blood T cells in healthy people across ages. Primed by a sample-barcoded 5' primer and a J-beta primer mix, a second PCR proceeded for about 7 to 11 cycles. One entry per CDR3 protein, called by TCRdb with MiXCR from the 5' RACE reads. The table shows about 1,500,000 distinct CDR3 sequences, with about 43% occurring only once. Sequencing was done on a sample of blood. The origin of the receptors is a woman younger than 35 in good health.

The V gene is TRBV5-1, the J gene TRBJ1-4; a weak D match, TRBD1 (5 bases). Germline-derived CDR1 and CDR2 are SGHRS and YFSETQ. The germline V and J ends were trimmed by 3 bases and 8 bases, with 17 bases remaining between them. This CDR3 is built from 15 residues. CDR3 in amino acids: CASSYPDGADEKLFF. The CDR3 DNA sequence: TGCGCCAGCAGCTACCCCGACGGGGCGGACGAAAAACTGTTTTTT.

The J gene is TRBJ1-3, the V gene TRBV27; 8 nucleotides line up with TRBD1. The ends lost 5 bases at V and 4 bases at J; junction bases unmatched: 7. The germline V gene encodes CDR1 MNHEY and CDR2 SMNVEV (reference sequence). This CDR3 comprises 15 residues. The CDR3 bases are TGTGCCAGCAGTCTCGCAGGGGGCATGGGAAACACCATATATTTT. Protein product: CASSLAGGMGNTIYF.

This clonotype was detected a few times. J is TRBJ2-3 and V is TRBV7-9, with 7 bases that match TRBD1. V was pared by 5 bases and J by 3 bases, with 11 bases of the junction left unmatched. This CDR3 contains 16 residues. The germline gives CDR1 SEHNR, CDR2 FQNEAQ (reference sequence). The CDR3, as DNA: TGTGCCAGCAGCCGAGTCCCGGGACAGAAGACAGATACGCAGTATTTT. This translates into CASSRVPGQKTDTQYF. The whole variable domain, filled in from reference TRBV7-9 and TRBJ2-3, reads DTGVSQNPRHKITKRGQNVTFRCDPISEHNRLYWYRQTLGQGPEFLTYFQNEAQLEKSRLLSDRFSAERPKGSFSTLEIQRTEQGDSAMYLCASSRVPGQKTDTQYFGPGTRLTVL.

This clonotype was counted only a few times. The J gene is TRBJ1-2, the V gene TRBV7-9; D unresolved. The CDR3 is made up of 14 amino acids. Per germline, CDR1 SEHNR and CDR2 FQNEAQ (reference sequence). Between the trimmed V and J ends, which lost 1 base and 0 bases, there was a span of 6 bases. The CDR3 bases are TGTGCCAGCAGCTTAGAGGCAACTAACTATGGCTACACCTTC. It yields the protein CASSLEATNYGYTF.

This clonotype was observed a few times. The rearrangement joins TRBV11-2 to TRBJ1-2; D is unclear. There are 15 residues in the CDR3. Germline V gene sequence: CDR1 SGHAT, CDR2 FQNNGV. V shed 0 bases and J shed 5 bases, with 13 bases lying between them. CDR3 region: CASSLDGPGLYGYTF. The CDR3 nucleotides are TGTGCCAGCAGCTTAGATGGTCCAGGACTGTATGGCTACACCTTC.

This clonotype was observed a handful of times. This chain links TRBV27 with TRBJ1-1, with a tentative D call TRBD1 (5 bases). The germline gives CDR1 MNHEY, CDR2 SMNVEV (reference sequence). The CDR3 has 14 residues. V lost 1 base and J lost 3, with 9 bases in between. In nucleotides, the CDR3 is TGTGCCAGCAGTTTATGGGGGGGATACACTGAAGCTTTCTTT. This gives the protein CASSLWGGYTEAFF.

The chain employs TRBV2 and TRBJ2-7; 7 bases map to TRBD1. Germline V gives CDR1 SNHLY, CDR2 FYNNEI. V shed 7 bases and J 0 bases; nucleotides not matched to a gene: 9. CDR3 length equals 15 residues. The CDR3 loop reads CASTQTGLSSYEQYF. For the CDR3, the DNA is TGTGCCAGCACCCAGACAGGGCTGAGCTCCTACGAGCAGTACTTC. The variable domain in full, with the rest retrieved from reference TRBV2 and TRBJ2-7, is EPEVTQTPSHQVTQMGQEVILRCVPISNHLYFYWYRQILGQKVEFLVSFYNNEISEKSEIFDDQFSVERPDGSNFTLKIRSTKLEDSAMYFCASTQTGLSSYEQYFGPGTRLTVT.

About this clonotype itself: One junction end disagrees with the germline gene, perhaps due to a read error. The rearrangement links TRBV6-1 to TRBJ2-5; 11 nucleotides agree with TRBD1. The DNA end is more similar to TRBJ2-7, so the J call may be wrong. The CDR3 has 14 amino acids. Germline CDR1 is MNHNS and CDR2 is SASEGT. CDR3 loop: CAGSPGTGGYEQYF. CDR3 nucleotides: TGTGCCGGCAGCCCCGGGACAGGGGGATACGAGCAGTACTTC.

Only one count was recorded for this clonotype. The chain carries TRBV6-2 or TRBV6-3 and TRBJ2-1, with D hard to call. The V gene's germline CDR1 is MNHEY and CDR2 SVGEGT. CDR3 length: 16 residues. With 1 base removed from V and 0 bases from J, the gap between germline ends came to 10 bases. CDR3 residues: CASSYWGPDSYNEQFF. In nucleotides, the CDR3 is TGTGCCAGCAGTTACTGGGGTCCCGACTCCTACAATGAGCAGTTCTTC.

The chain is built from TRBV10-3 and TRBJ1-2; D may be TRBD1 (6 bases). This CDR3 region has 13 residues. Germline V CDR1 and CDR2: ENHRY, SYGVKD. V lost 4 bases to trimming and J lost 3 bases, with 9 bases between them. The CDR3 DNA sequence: TGTGCCATCAGTGCGACAGGAGACTATGGCTACACCTTC. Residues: CAISATGDYGYTF.

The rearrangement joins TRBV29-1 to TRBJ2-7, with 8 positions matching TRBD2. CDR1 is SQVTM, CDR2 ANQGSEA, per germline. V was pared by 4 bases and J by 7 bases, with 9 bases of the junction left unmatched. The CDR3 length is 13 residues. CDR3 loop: CSVGAGVYNEQYF. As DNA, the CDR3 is TGCAGCGTTGGAGCGGGAGTCTACAATGAGCAGTACTTC.

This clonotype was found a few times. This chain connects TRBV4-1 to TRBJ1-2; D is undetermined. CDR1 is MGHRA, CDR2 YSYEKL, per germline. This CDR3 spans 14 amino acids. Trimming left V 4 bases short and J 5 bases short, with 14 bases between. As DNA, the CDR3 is TGCGCCAGCAGCCCCCCGAGTGCTGTGTATGGCTACACCTTC. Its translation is CASSPPSAVYGYTF.

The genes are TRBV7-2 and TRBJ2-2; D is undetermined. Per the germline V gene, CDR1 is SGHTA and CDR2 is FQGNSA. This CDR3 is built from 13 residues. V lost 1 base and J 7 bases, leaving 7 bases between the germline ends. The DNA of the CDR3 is TGTGCCAGCAGCTTAGGGGATCTCGGGGAGCTGTTTTTT. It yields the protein CASSLGDLGELFF. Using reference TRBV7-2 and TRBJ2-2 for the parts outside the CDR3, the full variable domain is GAGVSQSPSNKVTEKGKDVELRCDPISGHTALYWYRQSLGQGLEFLIYFQGNSAPDKSGLPSDRFSAERTGGSVSTLTIQRTQQEDSAVYLCASSLGDLGELFFGEGSRLTVL.

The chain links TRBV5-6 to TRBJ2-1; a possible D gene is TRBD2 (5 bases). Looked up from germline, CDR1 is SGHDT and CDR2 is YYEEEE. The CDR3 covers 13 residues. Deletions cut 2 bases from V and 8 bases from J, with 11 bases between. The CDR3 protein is CASSFLLGDEQFF. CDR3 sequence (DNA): TGTGCCAGCAGCTTTCTACTGGGAGATGAGCAGTTCTTC.

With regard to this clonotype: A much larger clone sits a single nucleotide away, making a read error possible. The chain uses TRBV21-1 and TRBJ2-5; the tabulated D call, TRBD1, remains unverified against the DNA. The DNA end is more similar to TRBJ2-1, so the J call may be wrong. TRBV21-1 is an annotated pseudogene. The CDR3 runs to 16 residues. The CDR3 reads CASSNRSTGRQETQFF. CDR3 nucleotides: TGTGCCAGCAGCAATAGGAGCACGGGACGGCAAGAGACCCAGTTCTTC.

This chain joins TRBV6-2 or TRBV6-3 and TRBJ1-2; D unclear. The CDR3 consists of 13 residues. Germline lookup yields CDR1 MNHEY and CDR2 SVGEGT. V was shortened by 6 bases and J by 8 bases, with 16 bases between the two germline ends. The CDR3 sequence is CASSEPGGGGYTF. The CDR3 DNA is TGTGCCAGCAGCGAACCGGGAGGCGGGGGCTACACCTTC.

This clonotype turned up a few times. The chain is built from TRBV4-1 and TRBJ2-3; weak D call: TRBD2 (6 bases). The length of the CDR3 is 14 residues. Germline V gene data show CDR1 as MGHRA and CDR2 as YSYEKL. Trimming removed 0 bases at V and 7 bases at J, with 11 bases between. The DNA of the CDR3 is TGCGCCAGCAGCCAAGAAAGGCGGGGAAATACGCAGTATTTT. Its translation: CASSQERRGNTQYF.

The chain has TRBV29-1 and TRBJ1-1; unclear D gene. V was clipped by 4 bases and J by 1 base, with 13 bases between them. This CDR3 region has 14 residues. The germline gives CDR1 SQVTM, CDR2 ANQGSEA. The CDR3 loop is CSVAGRLQNTEAFF. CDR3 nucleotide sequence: TGCAGCGTTGCCGGACGTTTACAGAACACTGAAGCTTTCTTT.

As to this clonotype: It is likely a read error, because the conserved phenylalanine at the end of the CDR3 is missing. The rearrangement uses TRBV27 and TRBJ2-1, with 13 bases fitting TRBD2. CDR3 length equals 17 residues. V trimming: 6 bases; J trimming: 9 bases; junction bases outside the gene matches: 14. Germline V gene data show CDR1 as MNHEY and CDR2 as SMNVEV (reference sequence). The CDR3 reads CASSLYRTSGRRSEQFL. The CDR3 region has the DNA TGTGCCAGCAGCCTTTATAGGACTAGCGGGAGACGTAGTGAGCAGTTCCTC.

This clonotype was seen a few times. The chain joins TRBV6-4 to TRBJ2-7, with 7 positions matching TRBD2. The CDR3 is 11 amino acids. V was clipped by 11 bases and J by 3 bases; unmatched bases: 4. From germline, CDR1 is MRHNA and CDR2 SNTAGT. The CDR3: CAPGGRYEQYF. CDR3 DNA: TGTGCCCCGGGAGGTCGCTACGAGCAGTACTTC.

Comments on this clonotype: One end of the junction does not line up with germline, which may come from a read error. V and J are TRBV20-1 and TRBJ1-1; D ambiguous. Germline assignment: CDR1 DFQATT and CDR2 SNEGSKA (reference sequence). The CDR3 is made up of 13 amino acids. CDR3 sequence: CSALVALNTVAFF. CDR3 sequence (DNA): TGCAGTGCCCTAGTGGCATTGAACACTGTAGCTTTCTTT.